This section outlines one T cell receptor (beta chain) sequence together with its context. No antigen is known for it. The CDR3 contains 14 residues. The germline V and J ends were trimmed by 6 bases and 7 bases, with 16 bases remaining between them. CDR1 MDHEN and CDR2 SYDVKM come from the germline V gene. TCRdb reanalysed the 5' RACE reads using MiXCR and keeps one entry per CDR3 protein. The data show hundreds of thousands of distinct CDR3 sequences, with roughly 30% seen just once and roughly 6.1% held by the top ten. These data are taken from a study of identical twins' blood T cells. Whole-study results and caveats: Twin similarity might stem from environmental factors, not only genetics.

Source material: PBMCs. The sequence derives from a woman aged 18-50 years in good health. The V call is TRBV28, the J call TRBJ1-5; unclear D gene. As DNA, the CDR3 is TGTGCCAGCAGGGATGTTCCCCGTGGGCAGCCCCAGCATTTT. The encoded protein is CASRDVPRGQPQHF.